This is a list of T cell receptor beta chains from one sample in a study of blood T cells in healthy people across ages. TCRdb recomputed calls from the 5' RACE reads with MiXCR, one row per CDR3 protein. The sample holds around 790,000 distinct CDR3 sequences, around 45% seen once. The source material was blood. The receptors come from a man between 60 and 75 years old in good health. Both conserved end residues are part of each CDR3. Each record gives: CDR3 protein, CDR3 DNA, clone size, J gene, V gene, D gene. D genes are given only for firm matches. Clone size is shown for a subset of rows, as once, few, many or a class of expanded clone.

CASSPLGLENQPQHF	TGCGCCAGCAGCCCTCTCGGACTGGAAAATCAGCCCCAGCATTTT	few	TRBJ1-5	TRBV4-1	.
CASRPDQGYNEKLFF	TGTGCCAGTAGACCTGACCAGGGATATAATGAAAAACTGTTTTTT	.	TRBJ1-4	TRBV28	.
CSVVQGANTEAFF	TGCAGCGTCGTACAGGGGGCGAACACTGAAGCTTTCTTT	.	TRBJ1-1	TRBV29-1	TRBD1
CASSLQGITGELFF	TGTGCCAGCAGCTTGCAGGGGATCACCGGGGAGCTGTTTTTT	once	TRBJ2-2	TRBV7-2	.
CATSEPGHGGSTDTQYF	TGTGCCACCAGTGAGCCGGGACATGGGGGGAGCACAGATACGCAGTATTTT	.	TRBJ2-3	TRBV24-1	.
CASSSSSIVTQYF	TGTGCCAGCAGTTCCTCTTCGATAGTGACCCAGTACTTC	many	TRBJ2-5	TRBV6-6	.
CASSLARDRLNQPQHF	TGTGCCAGCAGCTTAGCTCGGGACAGACTTAATCAGCCCCAGCATTTT	.	TRBJ1-5	TRBV7-2	TRBD1
CASTQGGMNTEAFF	TGTGCCAGCACCCAGGGGGGTATGAACACTGAAGCTTTCTTT	.	TRBJ1-1	TRBV28	TRBD1
CASSPIRTASYNEQFF	TGTGCCAGCAGCCCAATCCGGACAGCCTCCTACAATGAGCAGTTCTTC	few	TRBJ2-1	TRBV3-1	.
CASSVPQGPKETQYF	TGTGCCAGCAGTGTCCCACAGGGGCCCAAAGAGACCCAGTACTTC	.	TRBJ2-5	TRBV25-1	TRBD1
CASSEAATGGWETQYF	TGTGCCAGCAGTGAAGCGGCGACAGGGGGATGGGAGACCCAGTACTTC	.	TRBJ2-5	TRBV6-1	TRBD1
CATSDLGRGPGELFF	TGTGCCACCAGTGATTTGGGTCGGGGGCCCGGGGAGCTGTTTTTT	.	TRBJ2-2	TRBV24-1	.
CASSLVRVQGTQYF	TGTGCCAGCAGCTTAGTCAGGGTACAAGGGACCCAGTACTTC	.	TRBJ2-5	TRBV7-2	.
CASRLGVGYEQYF	TGTGCCAGCAGGCTAGGGGTTGGCTACGAGCAGTACTTC	many	TRBJ2-7	TRBV12-3/TRBV12-4	.
CASSLDFGGNIQYF	TGTGCCAGCAGTTTGGACTTCGGAGGGAACATTCAGTACTTC	.	TRBJ2-4	TRBV12-3/TRBV12-4	.
CASSPLDGPYGYTF	TGCGCCAGCAGCCCTCTGGACGGCCCCTATGGCTACACCTTC	few	TRBJ1-2	TRBV4-1	.